The TCR beta chain under discussion was sequenced for a study of patients and donors after allogeneic stem cell transplantation. The ends were cut back, 0 bases at V and 3 bases at J, with 13 bases in the middle. The CDR3 runs to 16 residues. Germline V CDR1 and CDR2: SGHRS, YFSETQ. Each CDR3 protein is one row after TCRdb ran MiXCR on the RT-PCR reads. The repertoire holds 190,000 or so distinct CDR3 sequences, with around two fifths as singletons. The TCR originated in a human donor who was either an allogeneic HSCT recipient or a stem cell or donor lymphocyte infusion donor (not recorded which). It is not recorded whose cells these are; they may come from a transplant donor. The sequencing sample was made of blood, either unsorted or a sorted T cell fraction (not recorded which). The chain joins TRBV5-1 to TRBJ1-3; no reliable D call. The CDR3 region is CASSLEGSVGGNTIYF. Here the CDR3 DNA reads TGCGCCAGCAGCTTGGAGGGATCTGTCGGTGGAAACACCATATATTTT. Supplemented by reference TRBV5-1 and TRBJ1-3, the full variable domain reads KAGVTQTPRYLIKTRGQQVTLSCSPISGHRSVSWYQQTPGQGLQFLFEYFSETQRNKGNFPGRFSGRQFSNSRSEMNVSTLELGDSALYLCASSLEGSVGGNTIYFGEGSWLTVV.